The 18 T cell receptor beta chains listed next were all sequenced from one sample in a study of T-cell memory formation after mild COVID-19. TCRdb re-derived calls from the 5' RACE reads in MiXCR, one entry per CDR3 protein. The sample comprises some 410,000 distinct CDR3 sequences, more than 20% of which are singletons, and around 13% rests with the top ten. Input material: PBMCs or a T cell subset sorted from them (not recorded which). These receptors were taken from an adult woman who had mild COVID-19 (a few samples of this study predate the infection). Cell type and time point are not known.

The chain combines TRBV6-2 or TRBV6-3 with TRBJ2-3, with D unclear. This CDR3 is 11 amino acids long. CDR1 and CDR2 (germline): MNHEY, SVGEGT. Trimming pared 2 bases from V and 8 bases from J, leaving 5 bases between. CDR3 sequence: CASSYPVTQYF. DNA for the CDR3: TGTGCCAGCAGTTACCCCGTTACGCAGTATTTT.

This clonotype was seen many times. V and J are TRBV2 and TRBJ1-6; D ambiguous. This CDR3 spans 14 amino acids. The V end lost 7 bases, the J end lost 4 bases, and 11 bases lay between the germline ends. Germline V gene lookup returns CDR1 SNHLY and CDR2 FYNNEI. CDR3 sequence (DNA): TGTGCCAGCACTTTCCCAGAGTATAATTCACCCCTCCACTTT. Protein product: CASTFPEYNSPLHF.

The chain has TRBV2 and TRBJ2-1, with 9 bases matching TRBD2. With 6 bases clipped from V and 5 bases from J, the junction kept 11 bases outside the gene matches. CDR1 SNHLY and CDR2 FYNNEI come from the germline V gene. This CDR3 is built from 16 residues. The CDR3 spells CASSPLAGGRHNEQFF. In DNA, the CDR3 is TGTGCCAGCAGCCCTCTGGCGGGAGGGCGACACAATGAGCAGTTCTTC.

The chain recombines TRBV9 with TRBJ1-1; D remains ambiguous. Germline CDR1 SGDLS, CDR2 YYNGEE. Deletions cut 0 bases from V and 6 bases from J, with 15 bases between. The CDR3 totals 15 residues. In nucleotides, the CDR3 is TGTGCCAGCAGCGTAGACGGGCAGCGGGTCGCTGAAGCTTTCTTT. As protein: CASSVDGQRVAEAFF.

This clonotype was picked up a small number of times. The V call is TRBV7-8, the J call TRBJ1-2, with D perhaps matching TRBD1 (6 bases). The CDR3 is 16 amino acids. Germline CDR1 reads SGHVS; CDR2 reads FQNEAQ. V was clipped by 1 base and J by 4 bases, with 16 bases between them. CDR3 nucleotides: TGTGCCAGCAGCTTAGAAGGCACGGTCAGGGGCTATGGCTACACCTTC. It specifies CASSLEGTVRGYGYTF. Full variable domain (outside the CDR3, taken from reference TRBV7-8 and TRBJ1-2): GAGVSQSPRYKVAKRGQDVALRCDPISGHVSLFWYQQALGQGPEFLTYFQNEAQLDKSGLPSDRFFAERPEGSVSTLKIQRTQQEDSAVYLCASSLEGTVRGYGYTFGSGTRLTVV.

This rearrangement joins TRBV29-1 to TRBJ2-1; D not resolved. The germline V gene has CDR1 SQVTM and CDR2 ANQGSEA. The germline V and J ends were trimmed by 4 bases and 6 bases, with 19 bases remaining between them. CDR3 length: 15 amino acids. The CDR3: CSVVSSRTLPNEQFF. CDR3 nucleotides: TGCAGCGTTGTTAGCAGTCGAACCCTTCCCAATGAGCAGTTCTTC.

This clonotype has only a few counts. V and J are TRBV9 and TRBJ2-7, with 8 bases identical to TRBD2. Germline CDR1 is SGDLS and CDR2 is YYNGEE. The V segment lost 2 bases and the J segment 3 bases; nucleotides outside the gene matches: 4. The CDR3 is 14 residues long. The CDR3 DNA sequence: TGTGCCAGCAGCGTCACTAGCGGAGGCTACGAGCAGTACTTC. It translates to CASSVTSGGYEQYF.

V and J are TRBV21-1 and TRBJ1-1; the D call of TRBD1 is as the table states it, not checked on the DNA. TRBV21-1 is recorded as a pseudogene. The CDR3 has 15 residues. Here the CDR3 DNA reads TGTGCCAGCAGGCCACAGGGGGCTCATGGCACTGAAGCTTTCTTT. Its protein product is CASRPQGAHGTEAFF.

The chain joins TRBV14 to TRBJ2-1; TRBD2 aligns across 9 bases. This CDR3 spans 19 amino acids. With 3 bases clipped from V and 0 bases from J, the junction kept 12 bases outside the gene matches. Germline loops: CDR1 SGHDN, CDR2 FVKESK. The CDR3 nucleotides read TGTGCCAGCAGCCAGCCGGGACTAGCCTCCTGGGGCTCCTACAATGAGCAGTTCTTC. The encoded protein is CASSQPGLASWGSYNEQFF.

The chain combines TRBV24-1 with TRBJ2-5, with D hard to call. The length of the CDR3 is 12 residues. Looked up from germline, CDR1 is KGHDR and CDR2 is SFDVKD. Between the trimmed V and J ends, which lost 5 bases and 3 bases, there was a span of 6 bases. The CDR3 nucleotides are TGTGCCACCAGTGTGACGGAAGAGACCCAGTACTTC. It codes for CATSVTEETQYF.

This clonotype was recorded a few times. The chain employs TRBV6-2 or TRBV6-3 and TRBJ2-4; 14 bases agree with TRBD2. V was clipped by 6 bases and J by 1 base; unmatched bases: 11. CDR3 length: 19 amino acids. Germline values: CDR1 MNHEY, CDR2 SVGEGT. CDR3 in amino acids: CASSHGTSGSRRAKNIQYF. DNA of the CDR3: TGTGCCAGCAGCCACGGGACTAGCGGGAGTAGACGGGCCAAAAACATTCAGTACTTC.

The V call is TRBV24-1, the J call TRBJ1-5; TRBD1 is a possible D gene (5 bases). Germline V gives CDR1 KGHDR, CDR2 SFDVKD. V lost 4 bases to trimming and J lost 7 bases, with 10 bases between them. The CDR3 is 13 amino acids. The CDR3: CATSDHGGQPQHF. CDR3 DNA: TGTGCCACCAGTGACCATGGGGGGCAGCCCCAGCATTTT.

The chain recombines TRBV12-3 or TRBV12-4 with TRBJ1-1; weak D call: TRBD1 (5 bases). V was trimmed by 6 bases and J by 12 bases, leaving 23 bases between them. This CDR3 has 14 amino acids. The CDR3 reads CASSPGGVTELTFF. CDR3 in DNA: TGTGCCAGCAGCCCAGGAGGGGTTACAGAACTTACTTTCTTT.

The genes are TRBV9 and TRBJ2-2; possible D gene TRBD2, 5 bases. The germline V and J ends were trimmed by 0 bases and 3 bases, with 12 bases remaining between them. This CDR3 comprises 16 residues. Germline V gene sequence: CDR1 SGDLS, CDR2 YYNGEE. This CDR3 reads CASSVAYGEYTGELFF. CDR3 nucleotides: TGTGCCAGCAGCGTAGCATATGGGGAGTACACCGGGGAGCTGTTTTTT.

This clonotype has only a few counts. The chain employs TRBV24-1 and TRBJ1-1, with D maybe TRBD1 (6 bases). The germline V gene encodes CDR1 KGHDR and CDR2 SFDVKD. Between the trimmed V and J ends, which lost 3 bases and 7 bases, there was a span of 17 bases. The CDR3 loop spans 15 amino acids. In DNA, the CDR3 is TGTGCCACCAGTGATCCAACAGGGAGGAAGGGTGAAGCTTTCTTT. This codes for CATSDPTGRKGEAFF.

The chain is built from TRBV7-8 and TRBJ1-6; weak D call: TRBD1 (5 bases). The CDR3 is made up of 14 amino acids. Per germline, CDR1 SGHVS and CDR2 FQNEAQ. Between the trimmed V and J ends, which lost 0 bases and 6 bases, there was a span of 6 bases. CDR3 nucleotide sequence: TGTGCCAGCAGCTTAGCCAGGGTTAATTCACCCCTCCACTTT. The encoded protein is CASSLARVNSPLHF. Full variable domain (rest looked up from reference TRBV7-8 and TRBJ1-6): GAGVSQSPRYKVAKRGQDVALRCDPISGHVSLFWYQQALGQGPEFLTYFQNEAQLDKSGLPSDRFFAERPEGSVSTLKIQRTQQEDSAVYLCASSLARVNSPLHFGNGTRLTVT.

The count of this clonotype is one. V and J are TRBV9 and TRBJ2-1; 11 bases fit TRBD2. This CDR3 comprises 16 residues. Germline V gives CDR1 SGDLS, CDR2 YYNGEE. The V gene end was trimmed by 3 bases and the J gene end by 1 base; junction bases not matched to a gene: 3. The chain's CDR3 is CASSALAGVSYNEQFF. The CDR3 DNA is TGTGCCAGCAGCGCACTAGCGGGAGTATCCTACAATGAGCAGTTCTTC.

The V gene is TRBV20-1, the J gene TRBJ2-7; D remains unclear. Trimming left V 4 bases short and J 0 bases short, with 7 bases between. The CDR3 loop spans 12 amino acids. Germline loops: CDR1 DFQATT, CDR2 SNEGSKA (reference sequence). The CDR3 spells CSAKDNSYEQYF. In DNA, the CDR3 is TGCAGTGCTAAAGACAACTCCTACGAGCAGTACTTC.